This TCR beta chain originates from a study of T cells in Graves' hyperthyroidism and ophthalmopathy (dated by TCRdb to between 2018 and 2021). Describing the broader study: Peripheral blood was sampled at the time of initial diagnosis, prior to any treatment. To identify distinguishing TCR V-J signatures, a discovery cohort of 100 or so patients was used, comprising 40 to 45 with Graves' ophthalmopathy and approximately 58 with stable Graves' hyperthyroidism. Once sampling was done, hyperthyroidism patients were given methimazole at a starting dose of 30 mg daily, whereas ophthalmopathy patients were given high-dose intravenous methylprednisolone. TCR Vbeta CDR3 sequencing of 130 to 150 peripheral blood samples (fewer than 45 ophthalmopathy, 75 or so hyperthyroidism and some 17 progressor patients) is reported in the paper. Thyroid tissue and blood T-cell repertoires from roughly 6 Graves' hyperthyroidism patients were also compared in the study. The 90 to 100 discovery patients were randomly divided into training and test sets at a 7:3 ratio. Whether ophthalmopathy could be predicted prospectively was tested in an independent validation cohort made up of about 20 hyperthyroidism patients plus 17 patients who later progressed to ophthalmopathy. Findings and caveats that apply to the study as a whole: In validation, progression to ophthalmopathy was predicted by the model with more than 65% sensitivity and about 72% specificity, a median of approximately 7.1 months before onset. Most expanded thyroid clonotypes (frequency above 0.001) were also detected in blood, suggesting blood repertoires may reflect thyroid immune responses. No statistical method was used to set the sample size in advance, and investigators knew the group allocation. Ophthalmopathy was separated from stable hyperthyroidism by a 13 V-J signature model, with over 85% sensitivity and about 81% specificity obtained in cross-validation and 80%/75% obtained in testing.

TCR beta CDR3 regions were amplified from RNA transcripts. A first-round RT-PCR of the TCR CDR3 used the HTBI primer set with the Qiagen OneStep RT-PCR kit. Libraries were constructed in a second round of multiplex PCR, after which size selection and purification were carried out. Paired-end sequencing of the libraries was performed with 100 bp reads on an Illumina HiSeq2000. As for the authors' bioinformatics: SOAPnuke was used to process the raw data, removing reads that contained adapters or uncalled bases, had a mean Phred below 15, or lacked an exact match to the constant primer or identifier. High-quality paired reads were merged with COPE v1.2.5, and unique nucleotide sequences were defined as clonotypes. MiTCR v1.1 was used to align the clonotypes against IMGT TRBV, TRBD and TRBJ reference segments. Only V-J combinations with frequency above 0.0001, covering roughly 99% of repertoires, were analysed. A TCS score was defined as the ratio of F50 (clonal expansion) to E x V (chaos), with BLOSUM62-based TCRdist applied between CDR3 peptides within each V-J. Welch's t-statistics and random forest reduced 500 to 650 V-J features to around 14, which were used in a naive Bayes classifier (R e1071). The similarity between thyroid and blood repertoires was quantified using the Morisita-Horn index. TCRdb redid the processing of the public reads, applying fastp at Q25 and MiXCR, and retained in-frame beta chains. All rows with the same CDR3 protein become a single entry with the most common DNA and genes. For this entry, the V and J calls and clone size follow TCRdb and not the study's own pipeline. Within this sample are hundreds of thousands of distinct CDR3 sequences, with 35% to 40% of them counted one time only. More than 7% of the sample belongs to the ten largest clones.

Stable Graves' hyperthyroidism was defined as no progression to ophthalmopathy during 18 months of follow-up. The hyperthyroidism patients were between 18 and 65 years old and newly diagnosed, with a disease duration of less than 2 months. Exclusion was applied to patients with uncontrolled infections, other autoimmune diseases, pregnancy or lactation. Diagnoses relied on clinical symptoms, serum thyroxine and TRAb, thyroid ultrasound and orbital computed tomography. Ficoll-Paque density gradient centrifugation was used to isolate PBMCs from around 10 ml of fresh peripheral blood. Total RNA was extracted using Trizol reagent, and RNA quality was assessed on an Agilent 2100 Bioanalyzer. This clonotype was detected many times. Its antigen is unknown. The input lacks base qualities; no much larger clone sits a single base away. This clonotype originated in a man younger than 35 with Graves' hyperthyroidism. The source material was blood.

The nucleotide sequence is given as TGTGCCATCAGTGAGATGGGGGACACTGAAGCTTTCTTT. Protein translation: CAISEMGDTEAFF. The V and J segments used are TRBV10-3 and TRBJ1-1, and possibly TRBD1, on 5 matching bases. The CDR3 has 13 amino acids, counting the end cysteine and phenylalanine. CDR3 DNA only is kept here, 39 bases in frame from base 1. For CDR1 and CDR2, the germline V gene lists ENHRY and SYGVKD. V is reduced by 2 bases and J by 3 bases, leaving a spacing of 7 bases between them.